This T cell receptor (beta chain) comes out of a study of blood T cell repertoires in COVID-19. The wider study: Samples representing acute and convalescent COVID-19 were sourced from the United States, Italy and Spain. T cells, B-cell-depleted T cells, or PBMCs provided the cDNA or gDNA that served as material.

The germline V and J ends were trimmed by 5 bases and 8 bases, with 12 bases remaining between them. This CDR3 is 12 amino acids long. Original analysis: Cell counts per sample came from amplifying reference gene primers. Produced via immunoSEQ multiplex PCR; TCRdb's table is partial and in-frame only. That table supplies the V and J calls and clone size; D and trimming were determined from the DNA. There are 110,000 or so clones in the sample; roughly 84% occur only once, and 6.5% to 10% lies in the top ten. The sequence was collected from a woman older than 75 with active or convalescent COVID-19. The chain recombines TRBV12-3 or TRBV12-4 with TRBJ1-1; possibly TRBD1 for D (6 bases). Sequenced material: peripheral blood. The CDR3 DNA reads as TGTGCCAGCAGTAGAACAGGGACGGAAGCTTTCTTT. It is translated as CASSRTGTEAFF.